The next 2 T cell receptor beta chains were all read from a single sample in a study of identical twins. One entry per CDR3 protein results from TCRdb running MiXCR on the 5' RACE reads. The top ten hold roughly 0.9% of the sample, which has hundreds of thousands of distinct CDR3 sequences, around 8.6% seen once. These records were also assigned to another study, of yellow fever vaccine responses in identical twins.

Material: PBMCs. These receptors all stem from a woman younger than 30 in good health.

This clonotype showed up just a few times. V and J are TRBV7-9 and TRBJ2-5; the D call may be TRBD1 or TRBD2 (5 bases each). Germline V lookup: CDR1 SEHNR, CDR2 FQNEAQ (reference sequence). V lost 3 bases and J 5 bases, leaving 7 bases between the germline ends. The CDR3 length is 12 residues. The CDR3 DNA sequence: TGTGCCAGCAGCTTCCGGGACGAGACCCAGTACTTC. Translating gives CASSFRDETQYF.

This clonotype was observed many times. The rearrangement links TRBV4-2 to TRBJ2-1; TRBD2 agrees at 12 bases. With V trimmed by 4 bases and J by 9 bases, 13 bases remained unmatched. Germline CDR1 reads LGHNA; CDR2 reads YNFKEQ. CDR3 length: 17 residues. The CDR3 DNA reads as TGTGCCAGCAGCCTAGAGACTAGCGGGGGCCCCTGGGTTGAGCAGTTCTTC. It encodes CASSLETSGGPWVEQFF.